The clone carrying this TCR beta chain was counted only a few times. Its antigen is not identified. This entry is derived from a study of T cells in Graves' hyperthyroidism and ophthalmopathy. About the research overall: It was at initial diagnosis, before any treatment, that peripheral blood was collected. Study outcomes and limitations: In the blood, most expanded thyroid clonotypes above 0.001 appeared as well. Ophthalmopathy onset followed model prediction by a median approximately seven months.

RNA transcripts served as the template for amplifying TCR beta CDR3 regions. TCR CDR3 regions were first amplified by RT-PCR with HTBI primers. Each CDR3 protein gets one entry after TCRdb re-called the multiplex PCR reads with MiXCR. The sample shows approximately 300,000 distinct CDR3 sequences, around a fifth of them seen only once. The germline CDR1 and CDR2 sequences are DFQATT and SNEGSKA (reference sequence). The CDR3 is 15 amino acids. Unmatched junction bases numbered 7, after V lost 6 bases and J lost 2 bases. Input material: blood. This TCR was recovered from a man in his fifties or sixties with Graves' ophthalmopathy. The gene calls are TRBV20-1 and TRBJ2-6, with 7 nucleotides matching TRBD1. The CDR3 loop reads CSARQGSAGANVLTF. Here the CDR3 DNA reads TGCAGTGCAAGACAGGGAAGCGCTGGGGCCAACGTCCTGACTTTC.